This T cell receptor beta chain was captured by sequencing in a study of T cell responses to AZD1222 COVID-19 vaccine. Study-level results: Mapped onto spike, vaccine-associated CD4 TCRs spanned it and were dominant at 160-218 and 743-854. Only a handful of AZD1222 recipients were seropositive at baseline. Clonal diversity may have been underestimated in mostly white British donors.

About this clone itself: Its antigen is still unknown.

Sequencing used immunoSEQ multiplex PCR; TCRdb keeps in-frame clones, though not all of them. Of 100,000 to 150,000 clones in the sample, 87% were seen once. Germline V gives CDR1 SGDLS, CDR2 YYNGEE. With 4 bases clipped from V and 3 bases from J, the junction kept 7 bases outside the gene matches. CDR3 size: 15 residues. The sequence was obtained from an adult in good health. Sequences were derived from peripheral blood, sampled on day 0 of AZD1222 vaccination. V usage is TRBV9 and J usage is TRBJ2-1; TRBD1 agrees at 7 bases. CDR3 coding DNA: TGTGCCAGCAGCCCAGAGGGGGACAGCTACAATGAGCAGTTCTTC. It yields the protein CASSPEGDSYNEQFF.